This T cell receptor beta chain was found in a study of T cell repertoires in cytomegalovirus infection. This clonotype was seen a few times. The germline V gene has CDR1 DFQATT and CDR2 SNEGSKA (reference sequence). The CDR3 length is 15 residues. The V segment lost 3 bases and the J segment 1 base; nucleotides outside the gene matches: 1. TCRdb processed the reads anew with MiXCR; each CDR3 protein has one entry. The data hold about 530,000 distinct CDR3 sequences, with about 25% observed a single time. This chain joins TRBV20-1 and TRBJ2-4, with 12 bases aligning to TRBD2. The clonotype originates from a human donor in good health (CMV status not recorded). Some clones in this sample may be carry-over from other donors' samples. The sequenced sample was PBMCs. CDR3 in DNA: TGCAGTGCTAGCCTAGCGGGAGGGGCCAAAAACATTCAGTACTTC. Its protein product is CSASLAGGAKNIQYF.